This T cell receptor (beta chain) was captured in a study of metastatic and nonmetastatic thyroid tumors. Study outcomes and limitations: A significant increase in TCR beta diversity was reportedly seen in malignant thyroid tumors relative to benign nodules, in blood and tumor.

TCRdb redid the clone calls on the PCR reads using MiXCR. The table includes under 7,500 clones, roughly 30% detected once. CDR1 SGHVS and CDR2 FQNEAQ come from the germline V gene. The CDR3 length is 13 residues. Before thyroid surgery, none of the patients had received any treatment. Comment on this clone: Its antigen is unidentified. A read error may produce the germline difference seen at one junction end.

J is TRBJ2-7 and V is TRBV7-8, with D possibly TRBD2 on 6 matching bases. Source material: adjacent normal tissue. The sequence was collected from a female donor with papillary thyroid cancer or a benign thyroid nodule (not recorded which). Some clones in this sample may be carry-over from other donors' samples. CDR3 region: CASSAMTSTDQYF. For the CDR3, the DNA is TGTGCGAGCAGCGCGATGACTAGTACCGATCAGTACTTC.